This is a list of T cell receptor beta chains from one sample in a study of cytomegalovirus exposure and HLA in healthy donors. Profiling relied on immunoSEQ multiplex PCR, and the TCRdb table lists in-frame clones only, not all of them. The repertoire consists of about 200,000 clones, with approximately 80% occurring once and the leading ten covering less than 3%. The sequenced sample was PBMCs. Receptors originate from a woman aged 30 to 39 in good health and CMV-seronegative. The CDR3 runs from the conserved cysteine through the conserved F or W. The D gene is left open where the match is weak. Part of the rows lack a size; the others show once, few, many or a class for expanded clones.

j_call d_call v_call clone_size cdr3_nt cdr3_aa
TRBJ2-7 TRBD2 TRBV19 NA TGTGCCCTGAGGTTTCGCCTAGCGGGAGGGCCGAAGGAGCAGTACTTC CALRFRLAGGPKEQYF
TRBJ1-6 TRBD1 TRBV4-2 NA TGTGCCAGCAGCCCCACCGGACCAGGGGGCTCACCCCTCCACTTT CASSPTGPGGSPLHF
TRBJ1-4 TRBD1 TRBV19 once TGTGCCAGTAGTTCAGACTGGAGGGGGCAACTGTTTTTT CASSSDWRGQLFF
TRBJ1-1 NA TRBV30 NA TGTGCCTGGAGTGTTACAGGTAGGAACACTGAAGCTTTCTTT CAWSVTGRNTEAFF
TRBJ2-3 TRBD2 TRBV7-2 NA TGTGCCAGCAGCCTGTCGGGGGGGCGAGATACGCAGTATTTT CASSLSGGRDTQYF
TRBJ1-5 NA TRBV19 NA TGTGCCAGTAGTATCCTCGGCAGGGGTAGCAATCAGCCCCAGCATTTT CASSILGRGSNQPQHF
TRBJ2-7 TRBD2 TRBV7-9 NA TGTGCCAGCAGCCCGAGGACTAGCTCCGACGAGCAGTACTTC CASSPRTSSDEQYF
TRBJ1-3 TRBD1 TRBV18 once TGTGCCAGCTCACACGGACAGGGGTTATACGGAAACACCATATATTTT CASSHGQGLYGNTIYF
TRBJ1-6 TRBD1 TRBV30 NA TGTGCCTGGAGCAGGACAGGGAATAATTCACCCCTCCACTTT CAWSRTGNNSPLHF
TRBJ1-6 NA TRBV18 NA TGTGCCAGCTCACCGATCTTCCTAACAGCTTCGAAGTTTTGGTCACCCCTCCACTTT CASSPIFLTASKFWSPLHF
TRBJ2-3 TRBD1 TRBV5-6 NA TGTGCCAGCAGGGTGCGGACTGGGGGCAGGGGGCCGCCAGATACGCAGTATTTT CASRVRTGGRGPPDTQYF
TRBJ2-1 TRBD2 TRBV25-1 NA TGTGCCAGCAGTATACTAGCGGGAGCCTCTAACTACAATGAGCAGTTCTTC CASSILAGASNYNEQFF
TRBJ1-6 NA TRBV6-5 NA TGTGCCAGCAGTTACGCGGGACTCTTGGATTCACCCCTCCACTTT CASSYAGLLDSPLHF
TRBJ2-1 TRBD2 TRBV28 NA TGTGCCAGCAGTGTCGCTAGCGGGAGGCTAGACAATGAGCAGTTCTTC CASSVASGRLDNEQFF
TRBJ1-1 TRBD1 TRBV19 few TGTGCCAGTAGTCCCGAGACAGGGCAGGACACTGAAGCTTTCTTT CASSPETGQDTEAFF
TRBJ2-7 NA TRBV28 NA TGTGCCAGCAGTTTACGGACTCTCCTCTACGAGCAGTACTTC CASSLRTLLYEQYF
TRBJ1-6 TRBD1 TRBV19 NA TGTGCCAGTAGTAGGGGACAGGCTAATTCACCCCTCCACTTT CASSRGQANSPLHF
TRBJ2-7 TRBD1 TRBV18 NA TGTGCCAGCTCACCCGGACAGGGCAAAGGGACCTACGAGCAGTACTTC CASSPGQGKGTYEQYF
TRBJ1-1 NA TRBV27 NA TGTGCCAGCAGTCCATCCGACAGTAACACTGAAGCTTTCTTT CASSPSDSNTEAFF
TRBJ2-7 TRBD1 TRBV5-4 NA TGTGCCAGCAGCTTGCACGGACAGGGGGCGAGCGAGCAGTACTTC CASSLHGQGASEQYF
TRBJ2-1 TRBD2 TRBV5-1 NA TGCGCCAGCAGCCGAAGCGGGGGACTATACAATGAGCAGTTCTTC CASSRSGGLYNEQFF
TRBJ2-7 NA TRBV6-6 few TGTGCCAGCAGTTACTTGGGGGGAGTCTACGAGCAGTACTTC CASSYLGGVYEQYF
TRBJ1-5 TRBD1 TRBV6-5 NA TGTGCCAGCAGTTTCCAGGGGGATCAGCCCCAGCATTTT CASSFQGDQPQHF
TRBJ2-3 TRBD2 TRBV5-1 NA TGCGCCAGCGCTAGCGGGGACGTCACAGATACGCAGTATTTT CASASGDVTDTQYF
TRBJ2-7 NA TRBV18 NA TGTGCCAGCTCACCTATAAGGGGCGAGCAGTACTTC CASSPIRGEQYF
TRBJ2-1 TRBD2 TRBV5-1 NA TGCGCCAGCAGCTTGGCCGCGACTAGCCTTGGTGAGCAGTTCTTC CASSLAATSLGEQFF
TRBJ2-3 NA TRBV6-5 NA TGTGCCAGCAGTTACTCGGGCGCGGGGTTGCCAGATACGCAGTATTTT CASSYSGAGLPDTQYF
TRBJ2-1 TRBD2 TRBV19 NA TGTGCCAGTAGTATCCGGCTAGCGGGAAACGTCTACAATGAGCAGTTCTTC CASSIRLAGNVYNEQFF
TRBJ2-1 NA TRBV5-1 few TGCGCCAGCAGCTTGATCCCCGGCGGGAATGAGCAGTTCTTC CASSLIPGGNEQFF
TRBJ2-3 TRBD1 TRBV29-1 NA TGCAGCCTTAATGTTCAGGGGGCGGCAGATACGCAGTATTTT CSLNVQGAADTQYF
TRBJ2-2 TRBD2 TRBV4-2 NA TGTGCCAGCAGCGAAGGCGGGAGGAACACCGGGGAGCTGTTTTTT CASSEGGRNTGELFF
TRBJ1-2 NA TRBV5-1 NA TGCGCCAGCAGCCCGGAGGGCAGTGGAGGCTACCCCTTC CASSPEGSGGYPF
TRBJ1-2 TRBD1 TRBV5-4 NA TGTGCCAGCAGCATAGGGACAGGGCGAACCTACACCTTC CASSIGTGRTYTF
TRBJ2-5 NA TRBV30 few TGTGCCTGGAGTGTAGTAAGAGGGCCCAGGGAGACCCAGTACTTC CAWSVVRGPRETQYF
TRBJ1-1 TRBD1 TRBV19 NA TGTGCCAGTAGTATAGGTTACAGGGGTCCGAACACTGAAGCTTTCTTT CASSIGYRGPNTEAFF
TRBJ1-5 NA TRBV19 NA TGTGCCACCTCTAGGTACGGTCAGCCCCAGCATTTT CATSRYGQPQHF
TRBJ1-1 NA TRBV5-1 NA TGCGCCAGCAGCCAGGGATCCTTCATGAACACTGAAGCTTTCTTT CASSQGSFMNTEAFF
TRBJ1-1 TRBD1 TRBV27 NA TGTGCCAGCAGTTTATACAGGGGGCATGAAGCTTTCTTT CASSLYRGHEAFF
TRBJ2-1 TRBD2 TRBV29-1 NA TGCAGCCCTCGACTAGCGGGGTACAATGAGCAGTTCTTC CSPRLAGYNEQFF
TRBJ1-4 NA TRBV5-1 NA TGCGCCAGCAGCTTTACAGTTGCAACTAATGAAAAACTGTTTTTT CASSFTVATNEKLFF
TRBJ1-5 NA TRBV27 once TGTGCCAGCAGTCTCCGGGGGGTTAGCAATCAGCCCCAGCATTTT CASSLRGVSNQPQHF
TRBJ1-2 NA TRBV10-2 NA TGCGCCAGCAGTGAGTCGCAGGGTGGCGGCTACACCTTC CASSESQGGGYTF
TRBJ2-5 NA TRBV12-5 NA TGTGCTAGTGGTCCCTCAGATTCGGGAATCCTAGGGACCCAGTACTTC CASGPSDSGILGTQYF
TRBJ2-3 NA TRBV6-5 few TGTGCCAGCAGTTACAGGGACTCCACAGATACGCAGTATTTT CASSYRDSTDTQYF
TRBJ2-4 NA TRBV7-9 NA TGTTCCAGCAGCTCCGAGTCGGTCATTCAGTACTTC CSSSSESVIQYF
TRBJ1-3 NA TRBV7-9 NA TGTGCCAGCAGCTTAGCGTTTTTCGGAGACACCATATATTTT CASSLAFFGDTIYF
TRBJ2-2 NA TRBV6-1 NA TGTGCCAGCATAACACAGGGTGGCACCGGGGAGCTGTTTTTT CASITQGGTGELFF
TRBJ1-5 TRBD1 TRBV15 NA TGTGCCACCAGCAAAACAGGGGGTTTTCAGCCCCAGCATTTT CATSKTGGFQPQHF
TRBJ2-3 NA TRBV20-1 NA TGTGGGGGGGGCTGGGCAGATACGCAGTATTTT CGGGWADTQYF
TRBJ1-1 NA TRBV30 NA TGTGCCTGGAAACGAGGCACTGAAGCTTTCTTT CAWKRGTEAFF
TRBJ2-7 NA TRBV5-1 NA TGCGCCAGCAGCTTCCCAGGGTCCTCCTACGAGCAGTACTTC CASSFPGSSYEQYF
TRBJ2-7 NA TRBV11-3 NA TGTGCCAGCAGCCGGGGTCATTCCTACGAGCAGTACTTC CASSRGHSYEQYF
TRBJ2-1 NA TRBV4-1 NA TGCGCCAGCAGCCAAGAATGGGACTTATCCTACAATGAGCAGTTCTTC CASSQEWDLSYNEQFF
TRBJ2-1 NA TRBV19 NA TGTGCCAGTAGTGCTACGGTAGTCCATGAGCAGTTCTTC CASSATVVHEQFF
TRBJ2-7 TRBD2 TRBV28 NA TGTGCCAGCAGTTTCCTAGCGGGAGTTTTTGAGCAGTACTTC CASSFLAGVFEQYF
TRBJ2-7 NA TRBV5-1 few TGCGCCAGCAGCTTACAGGCAGAGACCTACGAGCAGTACTTC CASSLQAETYEQYF
TRBJ1-4 TRBD1 TRBV9 once TGTGCCAGCAGCCCGTGGGACAGCAAGAACGGGAAACTGTTTTTT CASSPWDSKNGKLFF
TRBJ2-5 TRBD2 TRBV7-7 NA TGTGCCAGCAGTCTCGGGACTAGCGGGAGAGAGACCCAGTACTTC CASSLGTSGRETQYF
TRBJ1-2 NA TRBV6-5 NA TGTGCCAGCATTCCGCGCGGGGGCGCTTTGATTGGCTACACCTTC CASIPRGGALIGYTF
TRBJ2-7 NA TRBV4-2 NA TGTGCCAGCAGCCAAGATTCGTCGCTCAGAGGGTACGAGCAGTACTTC CASSQDSSLRGYEQYF